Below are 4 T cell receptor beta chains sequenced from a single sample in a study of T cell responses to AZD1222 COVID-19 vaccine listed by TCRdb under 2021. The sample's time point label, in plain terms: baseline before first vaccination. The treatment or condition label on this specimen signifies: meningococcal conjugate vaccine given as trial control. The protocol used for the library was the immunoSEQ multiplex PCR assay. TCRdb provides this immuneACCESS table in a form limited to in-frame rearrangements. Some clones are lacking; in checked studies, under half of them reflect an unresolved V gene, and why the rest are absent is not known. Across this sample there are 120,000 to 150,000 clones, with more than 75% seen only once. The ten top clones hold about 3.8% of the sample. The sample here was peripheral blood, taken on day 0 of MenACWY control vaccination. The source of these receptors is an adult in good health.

Written as DNA, the CDR3 is TGTGCCAGCAGCCTGGCGGGACTAGGAGGCTACGAGCAGTACTTC. Translated: CASSLAGLGGYEQYF. The rearrangement links TRBV7-9 to TRBJ2-7; 8 bases align to TRBD2. CDR3 length: 15 residues. J gave up 3 bases and V 5 bases, and 9 bases lay outside the gene matches. In germline, CDR1 is SEHNR, CDR2 FQNEAQ (reference sequence).

CDR3 coding DNA: TGCAGCGTTTCTGACAGGGACCAAGAGACCCAGTACTTC. Its translation is CSVSDRDQETQYF. The chain links TRBV29-1 to TRBJ2-5; TRBD1 matches 7 bases. The CDR3 covers 13 residues. V dropped 5 bases and J dropped 0; count of bases not matched to a gene: 3. The germline CDR1 and CDR2 sequences are SQVTM and ANQGSEA. Variable domain in full (rest from reference TRBV29-1 and TRBJ2-5): SAVISQKPSRDICQRGTSLTIQCQVDSQVTMMFWYRQQPGQSLTLIATANQGSEATYESGFVIDKFPISRPNLTFSTLTVSNMSPEDSSIYLCSVSDRDQETQYFGPGTRLLVL.

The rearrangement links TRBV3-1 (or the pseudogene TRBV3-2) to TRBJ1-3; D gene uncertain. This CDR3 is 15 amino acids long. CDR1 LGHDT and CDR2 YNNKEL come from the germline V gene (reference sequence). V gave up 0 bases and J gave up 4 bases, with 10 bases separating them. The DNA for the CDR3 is TGTGCCAGCAGCCAAGAGCTAACTGCGGGAAACACCATATATTTT. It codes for CASSQELTAGNTIYF.

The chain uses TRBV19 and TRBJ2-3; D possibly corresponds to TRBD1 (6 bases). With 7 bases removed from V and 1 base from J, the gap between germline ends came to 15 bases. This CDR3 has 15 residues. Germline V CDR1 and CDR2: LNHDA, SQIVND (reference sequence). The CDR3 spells CASNQLGARTDTQYF. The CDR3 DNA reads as TGTGCCAGTAATCAGCTGGGGGCGCGCACAGATACGCAGTATTTT.